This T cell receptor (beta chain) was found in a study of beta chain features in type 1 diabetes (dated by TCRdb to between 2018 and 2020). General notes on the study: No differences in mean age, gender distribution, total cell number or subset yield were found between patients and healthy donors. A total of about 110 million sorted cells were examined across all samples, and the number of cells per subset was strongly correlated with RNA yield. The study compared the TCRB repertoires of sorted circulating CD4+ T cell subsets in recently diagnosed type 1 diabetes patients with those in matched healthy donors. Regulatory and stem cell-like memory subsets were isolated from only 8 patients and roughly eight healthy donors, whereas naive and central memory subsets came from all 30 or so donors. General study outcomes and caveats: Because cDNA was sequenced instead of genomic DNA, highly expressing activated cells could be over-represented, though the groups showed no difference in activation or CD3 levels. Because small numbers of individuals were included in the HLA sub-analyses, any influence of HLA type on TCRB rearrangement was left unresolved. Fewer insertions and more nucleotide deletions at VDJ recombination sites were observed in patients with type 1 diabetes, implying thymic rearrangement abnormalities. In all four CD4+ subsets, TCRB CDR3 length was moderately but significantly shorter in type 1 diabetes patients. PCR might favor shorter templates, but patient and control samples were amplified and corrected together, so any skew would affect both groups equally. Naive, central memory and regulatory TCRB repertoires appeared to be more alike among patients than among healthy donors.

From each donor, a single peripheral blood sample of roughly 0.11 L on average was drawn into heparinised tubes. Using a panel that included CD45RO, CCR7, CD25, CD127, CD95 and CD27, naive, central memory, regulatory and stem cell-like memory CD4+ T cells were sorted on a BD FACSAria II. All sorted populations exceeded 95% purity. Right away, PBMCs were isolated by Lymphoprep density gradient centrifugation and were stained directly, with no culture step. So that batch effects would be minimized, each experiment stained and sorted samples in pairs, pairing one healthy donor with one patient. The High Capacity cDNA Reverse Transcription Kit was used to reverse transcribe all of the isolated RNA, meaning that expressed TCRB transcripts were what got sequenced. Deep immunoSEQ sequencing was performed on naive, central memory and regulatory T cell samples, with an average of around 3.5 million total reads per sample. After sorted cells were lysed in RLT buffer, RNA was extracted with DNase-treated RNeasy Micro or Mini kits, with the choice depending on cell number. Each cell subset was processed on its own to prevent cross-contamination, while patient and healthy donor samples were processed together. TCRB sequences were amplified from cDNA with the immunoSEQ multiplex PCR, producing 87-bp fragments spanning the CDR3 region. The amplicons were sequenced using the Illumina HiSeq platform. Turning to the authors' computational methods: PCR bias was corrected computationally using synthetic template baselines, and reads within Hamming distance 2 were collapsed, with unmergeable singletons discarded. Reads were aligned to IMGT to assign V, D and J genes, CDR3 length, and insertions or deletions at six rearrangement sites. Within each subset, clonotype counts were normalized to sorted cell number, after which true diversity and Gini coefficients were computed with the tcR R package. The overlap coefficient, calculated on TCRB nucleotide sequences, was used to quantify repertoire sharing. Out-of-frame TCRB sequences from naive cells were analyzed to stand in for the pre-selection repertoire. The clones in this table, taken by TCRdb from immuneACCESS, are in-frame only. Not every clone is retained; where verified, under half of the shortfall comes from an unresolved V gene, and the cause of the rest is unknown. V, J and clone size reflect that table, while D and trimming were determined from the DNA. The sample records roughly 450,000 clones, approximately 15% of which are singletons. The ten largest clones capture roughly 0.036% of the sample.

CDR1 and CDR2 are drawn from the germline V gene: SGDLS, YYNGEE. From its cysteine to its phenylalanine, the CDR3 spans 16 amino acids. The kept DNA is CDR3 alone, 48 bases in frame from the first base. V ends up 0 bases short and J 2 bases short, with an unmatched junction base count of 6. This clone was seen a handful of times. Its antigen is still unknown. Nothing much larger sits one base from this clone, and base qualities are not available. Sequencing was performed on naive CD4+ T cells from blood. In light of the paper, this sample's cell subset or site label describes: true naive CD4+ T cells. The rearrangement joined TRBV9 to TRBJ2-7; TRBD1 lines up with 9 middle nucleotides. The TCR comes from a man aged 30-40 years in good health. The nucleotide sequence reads TGTGCCAGCAGCGTAGGAATCGGACAGGGGCCCTACGAGCAGTACTTC. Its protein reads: CASSVGIGQGPYEQYF.